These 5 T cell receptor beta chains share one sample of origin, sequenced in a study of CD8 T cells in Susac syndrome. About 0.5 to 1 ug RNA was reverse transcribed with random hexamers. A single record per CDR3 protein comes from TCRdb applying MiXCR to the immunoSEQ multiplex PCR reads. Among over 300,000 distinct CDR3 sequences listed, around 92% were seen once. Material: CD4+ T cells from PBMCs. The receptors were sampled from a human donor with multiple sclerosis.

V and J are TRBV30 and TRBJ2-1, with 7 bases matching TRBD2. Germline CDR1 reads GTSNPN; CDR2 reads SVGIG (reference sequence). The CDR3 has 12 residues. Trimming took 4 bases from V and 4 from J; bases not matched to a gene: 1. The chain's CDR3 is CAWTSGYNEQFF. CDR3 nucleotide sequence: TGTGCCTGGACTAGCGGATACAATGAGCAGTTCTTC.

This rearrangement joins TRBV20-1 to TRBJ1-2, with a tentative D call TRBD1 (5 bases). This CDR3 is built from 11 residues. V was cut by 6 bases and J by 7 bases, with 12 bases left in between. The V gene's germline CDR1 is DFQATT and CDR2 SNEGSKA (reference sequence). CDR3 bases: TGCAGTGCCACCGGGGGGTTTGGCTACACCTTC. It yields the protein CSATGGFGYTF.

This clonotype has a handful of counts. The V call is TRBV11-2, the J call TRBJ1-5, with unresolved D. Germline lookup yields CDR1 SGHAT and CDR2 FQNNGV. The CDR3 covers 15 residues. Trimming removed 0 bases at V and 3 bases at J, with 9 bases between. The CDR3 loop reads CASSLDGQVNQPQHF. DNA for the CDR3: TGTGCCAGCAGCTTAGACGGGCAGGTCAATCAGCCCCAGCATTTT.

The CDR3 bases are TGTGCCAGCAGCAACGCCCGTACGAAGTACTTC. Residues: CASSNARTKYF. The chain has TRBV6-5 and TRBJ2-5, with D unclear. The germline V and J ends were trimmed by 6 bases and 12 bases, with 14 bases remaining between them. Per the germline V gene, CDR1 is MNHEY and CDR2 is SVGAGI. The CDR3 totals 11 residues.

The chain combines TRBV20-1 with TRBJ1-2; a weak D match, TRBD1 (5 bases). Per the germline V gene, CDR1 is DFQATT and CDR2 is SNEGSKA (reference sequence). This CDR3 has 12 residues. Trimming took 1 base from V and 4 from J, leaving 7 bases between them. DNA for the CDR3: TGCAGTGCTAGAGGACAGACCTATGGCTACACCTTC. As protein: CSARGQTYGYTF.